This T cell receptor (beta chain) was sequenced for a study of OX40 agonist ivuxolimab in advanced cancers. Study-wide context: Ivuxolimab, which targeted the costimulatory receptor OX40 (CD134), was an agonistic, fully human IgG2 monoclonal antibody. Intravenous ivuxolimab was administered to patients every 2 weeks at six dose levels: 0.01, 0.1, 0.3, 1.5, 3 and 10 mg/kg. Among the roughly 50 dose-escalation patients, about 20 had hepatocellular carcinoma, about 15 melanoma, 9 renal cell carcinoma and 9 head and neck cancer. In the dose-escalation cohort, roughly 80% of patients were male, and the mean age was around 60 years, with a range of 23 to 79. Prior anti-PD-1, anti-PD-L1 or anti-CTLA-4 therapy was permitted, and checkpoint inhibitors had been received by under 50% of dose-escalation patients. Three dose-escalation patients achieved partial responses, one with hepatocellular carcinoma and two with cutaneous melanoma. Peripheral TCRbeta sequencing was intended to test whether TCR sequence diversity was altered and clonal T-cell expansion was caused by ivuxolimab. The paper describes the monotherapy dose-escalation part (N of about 50 patients) of the phase I trial of ivuxolimab. What the study reported, not specific to this receptor: The antigen specificity of the peripheral T cells that underwent clonal expansion was not determined. On average, CD8+ T cells showed more expanded clones than CD4+ T cells after ivuxolimab. In the 0.1-3.0 mg/kg groups, partial responders were among the patients with the lowest normalized peripheral clonal expansion, particularly in CD8+ T cells. Low levels of normalized T-cell clonal expansion were also shown by some nonresponding patients. At doses of 0.1 to 3.0 mg/kg, clonal expansion of both CD4+ and CD8+ T cells in blood was seen between baseline and week 6.

For CDR1 and CDR2, the germline V gene lists MNHEY and SVGAGI. The CDR3 goes from the cysteine to the phenylalanine over 14 residues. Only CDR3 DNA is held: 42 bases, read in frame from base 1. V and J lose 2 bases and 0 bases, and a span of 7 bases separates them. Patients with autoimmune disease history or receiving systemic immunosuppression were excluded from the trial. Peripheral blood for TCR sequencing was collected from all dose cohorts at baseline, on cycle 4 day 1, and on cycle 7 day 1. The samples were drawn from a first-in-human, open-label, multicenter phase I dose-escalation trial of ivuxolimab. Adults with locally advanced or metastatic head and neck squamous cell, hepatocellular, melanoma or renal cell carcinoma were enrolled in the trial. CD4+ and CD8+ T cells were sorted separately from peripheral blood before TCR sequencing. In the case of this clone: The clone's antigen remains unknown. No per-base quality is available; no much larger clone lies one base away.

To sequence the TCRbeta CDR3 region, genomic DNA was isolated from the sorted cells. TCRbeta CDR3 regions were sequenced using the immunoSEQ Assay. The source is immuneACCESS, and TCRdb retained only in-frame sequences with V and J called. Part of the clones is not carried over; for the studies checked, unresolved V genes explain less than half of this, and the remainder is unexplained. In this sample the table shows about 98,000 clones, approximately 93% of which occur a single time. The ten biggest clones cover around 0.25% of the sample. The clonotype comes from an adult with an advanced solid tumor such as melanoma, head and neck, liver or kidney cancer. Sequenced here: CD4+ or CD8+ T cells sorted from blood, sampled in a trial of the OX40 agonist ivuxolimab. In this chain, TRBV6-5 is recombined with TRBJ1-2; the D gene remains uncertain. The DNA reads as follows: TGTGCCAGCAGTTACGGTAATACTAACTATGGCTACACCTTC. It is translated as CASSYGNTNYGYTF.